This record covers a single T cell receptor (beta chain). What it binds is not known. Assay used: immunoSEQ multiplex PCR; TCRdb lists only in-frame clones, some missing. The sample has some 7,800 clones; 60% to 80% are singletons. This entry comes from a study of PD-1 blockade in classical Hodgkin lymphoma. General study points: Similar baseline diversity was found in complete responders and newly diagnosed patients. Baseline TCR diversity was reportedly lower in newly diagnosed patients than healthy donors. At C4D1, TCR diversity had climbed significantly for CD4+ cells, though not for CD8+ cells.

Germline V gene sequence: CDR1 SGHRS, CDR2 YFSETQ. J lost 5 bases, V lost 0 bases, and 6 bases had no gene match. There are 15 residues in the CDR3. Time point in this sample: cycle 4 day 1 (C4D1), after more than 5 weeks of nivolumab. Autologous stem cell transplantation was followed by relapse in every patient, and brentuximab vedotin exposure varied. PBMCs, once thawed, yielded CD8+ T cells isolated by magnetic negative selection. The chain joins TRBV5-1 to TRBJ2-7, with 9 bases identical to TRBD1. The clonotype originates from a human donor with classical Hodgkin lymphoma. The material sequenced was CD8+ T cells from blood, taken before the fourth cycle of nivolumab. The DNA for the CDR3 is TGCGCCAGCAGCTTGGCCGTGACAGGGGGAGACGAGCAGTACTTC. Amino acids: CASSLAVTGGDEQYF.